Sequencing of this T cell receptor (beta chain) was carried out in a study of cytomegalovirus exposure and HLA in healthy donors. The assay was immunoSEQ multiplex PCR, and TCRdb's table has in-frame clones only and misses some. The sample carries over 120,000 clones, just under 90% recorded once. From the approximately 120-subject validation cohort, which was separate from the roughly 630-subject first cohort, the donors were drawn. The material sequenced was PBMCs. The sequence was collected from a woman in her thirties in good health and CMV-seropositive.

The CDR3 DNA sequence: TGCGCCAGCAGCCAACGGGGGTTTAAGACTGAAGCTTTCTTT. Translation: CASSQRGFKTEAFF. V and J are TRBV4-1 and TRBJ1-1; weak D call: TRBD1 (5 bases). Trimming took off 2 bases at V and 5 bases at J, with 12 bases between the two ends. The CDR3 contains 14 residues. Germline CDR1 and CDR2: MGHRA and YSYEKL.